The 18 T cell receptor beta chains below all came from one sample that was sequenced in a study of radiotherapy plus CTLA-4 blockade in lung cancer. Using immunoSEQ multiplex PCR, the repertoire was profiled, and TCRdb retains in-frame clones only, with some absent. Here the sample spans roughly 77,000 clones, roughly 70% being singletons. Sample: peripheral blood, taken from a patient treated with radiotherapy plus ipilimumab. The receptors were sampled from a human donor with non-small cell lung cancer whose response to radiotherapy plus ipilimumab could not be evaluated.

In this sample, this clone turned up a few times. The V call is TRBV2, the J call TRBJ1-4, with TRBD1 as a possible D gene (6 bases). Germline values: CDR1 SNHLY, CDR2 FYNNEI. The ends were cut back, 4 bases at V and 0 bases at J, with 9 bases in the middle. This CDR3 is built from 15 residues. The CDR3 DNA reads as TGTGCCAGCAGTGGGACAGTTGCAACTAATGAAAAACTGTTTTTT. It encodes CASSGTVATNEKLFF.

The rearrangement links TRBV10-2 to TRBJ1-1; D not resolved. The CDR3 spans 13 residues. The germline V gene encodes CDR1 WSHSY and CDR2 SAAADI. V gave up 3 bases and J gave up 1 base, with 6 bases separating them. CDR3 bases: TGCGCCAGCAGTGAAGTCAGGAACACTGAAGCTTTCTTT. Protein product: CASSEVRNTEAFF.

The V gene is TRBV10-3, the J gene TRBJ2-5; 9 bases agree with TRBD1. The CDR3 extends over 14 amino acids. Germline V gene lookup returns CDR1 ENHRY and CDR2 SYGVKD. With 4 bases clipped from V and 3 bases from J, the junction kept 3 bases outside the gene matches. In DNA form, the CDR3 reads TGTGCCATCAGTGGGGGACAGGGCGAAGAGACCCAGTACTTC. It codes for CAISGGQGEETQYF.

The V and J genes are TRBV10-3 and TRBJ1-1; maybe TRBD1 (6 bases). The length of the CDR3 is 13 residues. The V end lost 10 bases, the J end lost 3 bases, and 15 bases lay between the germline ends. CDR1 is ENHRY and CDR2 is SYGVKD in the germline V gene. The CDR3 DNA reads TGTGCCACCACAAGACAGGCCGACACTGAAGCTTTCTTT. Its protein is CATTRQADTEAFF.

This clone was counted a few times. The V and J genes are TRBV19 and TRBJ2-7; weak D call: TRBD2 (6 bases). The V and J ends lost 1 base and 4 bases respectively, with 8 bases between them. This CDR3 has 13 residues. Per germline, CDR1 LNHDA and CDR2 SQIVND (reference sequence). CDR3 residues: CASSIGSGYEQYF. Written as DNA, the CDR3 is TGTGCCAGTAGTATAGGTAGCGGATACGAGCAGTACTTC.

The chain recombines TRBV6-1 with TRBJ1-5; a possible D gene is TRBD1 (5 bases). Germline values: CDR1 MNHNS, CDR2 SASEGT. V was cut by 7 bases and J by 6 bases, with 13 bases left in between. CDR3 length: 13 residues. CDR3 DNA: TGTGCCAGCATCTCAGGGCCGGGTCAGCCCCAGCATTTT. It encodes CASISGPGQPQHF.

This clone has more than one count but fewer than ten. The chain carries TRBV7-2 and TRBJ1-4, with D tentatively TRBD1 (6 bases). Between the trimmed V and J ends, which lost 1 base and 8 bases, there was a span of 14 bases. Germline-derived CDR1 and CDR2 are SGHTA and FQGNSA. This CDR3 spans 15 amino acids. DNA for the CDR3: TGTGCCAGCAGCTTAGGGGGGCAGGGTGGGGAAAAACTGTTTTTT. This sequence encodes CASSLGGQGGEKLFF.

This chain uses TRBV7-6 with TRBJ1-3; D gene uncertain. V was pared by 4 bases and J by 0 bases, with 13 bases between. Germline lookup yields CDR1 SGHVS and CDR2 FNYEAQ. CDR3 length equals 16 residues. CDR3 loop: CASSSNAAFSGNTIYF. The CDR3 nucleotides read TGTGCCAGCAGCTCCAACGCGGCTTTCTCTGGAAACACCATATATTTT.

This clone was counted a few times. This chain uses TRBV28 with TRBJ1-4, with D hard to call. Trimming removed 7 bases from V and 3 bases from J, with 12 bases in between. Per the germline V gene, CDR1 is MDHEN and CDR2 is SYDVKM. CDR3 length: 14 residues. The CDR3 loop is CASTRLAANEKLFF. Written as DNA, the CDR3 is TGTGCCAGCACCCGGCTCGCGGCTAATGAAAAACTGTTTTTT.

The chain has TRBV6-1 and TRBJ2-7, with D tentatively TRBD2 (7 bases). This CDR3 has 15 residues. The V end was cut by 5 bases, the J end by 4 bases, with 18 bases between. The germline CDR1 and CDR2 sequences are MNHNS and SASEGT. The CDR3 region is CASSPGGAKGYEQYF. The CDR3 coding sequence is TGTGCCAGCAGTCCGGGGGGCGCGAAGGGGTACGAGCAGTACTTC.

This chain connects TRBV5-4 to TRBJ1-1; no reliable D call. The CDR3 length is 15 residues. The V and J ends lost 0 bases and 1 base respectively, with 10 bases between them. CDR1 is SGHNT, CDR2 YYREEE, per germline (reference sequence). The CDR3 protein is CASSLGAAPNTEAFF. CDR3 nucleotides: TGTGCCAGCAGCTTGGGAGCGGCCCCGAACACTGAAGCTTTCTTT.

This clone was detected only once. J is TRBJ2-7 and V is TRBV11-3, with 7 bases fitting TRBD1. Trimming cost V 3 bases and J 4 bases; bases outside gene matches: 6. Germline loops: CDR1 SGHNT, CDR2 YENEEA. This CDR3 has 14 residues. The CDR3 is CASSLDRPPYEQYF. For the CDR3, the DNA is TGTGCCAGCAGCTTGGACAGGCCCCCGTACGAGCAGTACTTC.

The table lists this clone with many counts. The chain recombines TRBV7-9 with TRBJ2-1, with D possibly being TRBD2 (6 bases). Trimming pared 2 bases from V and 1 base from J, leaving 9 bases between. The CDR3 length is 15 residues. From germline, CDR1 is SEHNR and CDR2 FQNEAQ (reference sequence). The CDR3 here is CASSLSLASYNEQFF. CDR3 DNA: TGTGCCAGCAGCTTATCTCTAGCGTCCTACAATGAGCAGTTCTTC.

This clone was picked up a small number of times. The J gene is TRBJ2-5, the V gene TRBV5-6, with a tentative D call TRBD1 (6 bases). V dropped 4 bases and J dropped 0 bases, with 13 bases sitting between them. This CDR3 comprises 15 residues. Germline V gives CDR1 SGHDT, CDR2 YYEEEE. The CDR3: CASSPSTGYQETQYF. The CDR3 bases are TGTGCCAGCAGCCCGTCGACAGGATACCAAGAGACCCAGTACTTC.

This clone showed up just once. The chain uses TRBV4-1 and TRBJ2-1, with TRBD2 matching 11 bases. The germline gives CDR1 MGHRA, CDR2 YSYEKL. The CDR3 covers 20 residues. The V gene end was trimmed by 0 bases and the J gene end by 2 bases; junction bases not matched to a gene: 12. DNA for the CDR3: TGCGCCAGCAGCCAAGATGAGGGCTTAGCGGGAGGGTCCCCCTACAATGAGCAGTTCTTC. Translation gives CASSQDEGLAGGSPYNEQFF.

This clone was counted once. V is TRBV7-6 and J is TRBJ2-7, with D perhaps TRBD1 (6 bases). Germline CDR1 and CDR2: SGHVS and FNYEAQ. Trimming shortened V by 2 bases and J by 0 bases, and 11 bases separated the two germline ends. CDR3 length: 15 residues. The CDR3 DNA is TGTGCCAGCAGCTTAACAGGGCGTAGCTCCTACGAGCAGTACTTC. As protein: CASSLTGRSSYEQYF.

This sequence joins TRBV30 and TRBJ1-2; D not resolved. The CDR3 is 12 residues long. V was trimmed by 0 bases and J by 5 bases, leaving 7 bases between them. The germline gives CDR1 GTSNPN, CDR2 SVGIG (reference sequence). CDR3 region: CAWSVQMYGYTF. CDR3 DNA sequence: TGTGCCTGGAGTGTACAGATGTATGGCTACACCTTC.

The V and J genes are TRBV19 and TRBJ1-6; 7 bases are a match to TRBD1. From germline, CDR1 is LNHDA and CDR2 SQIVND (reference sequence). The CDR3 has 15 amino acids. The J segment lost 10 bases and the V segment lost 5 bases, leaving 11 bases of the junction unmatched. CDR3 sequence: CASSPRSRGDSPLHF. CDR3 nucleotides: TGTGCCAGTAGTCCCCGGAGCAGGGGGGACTCACCCCTCCACTTT.